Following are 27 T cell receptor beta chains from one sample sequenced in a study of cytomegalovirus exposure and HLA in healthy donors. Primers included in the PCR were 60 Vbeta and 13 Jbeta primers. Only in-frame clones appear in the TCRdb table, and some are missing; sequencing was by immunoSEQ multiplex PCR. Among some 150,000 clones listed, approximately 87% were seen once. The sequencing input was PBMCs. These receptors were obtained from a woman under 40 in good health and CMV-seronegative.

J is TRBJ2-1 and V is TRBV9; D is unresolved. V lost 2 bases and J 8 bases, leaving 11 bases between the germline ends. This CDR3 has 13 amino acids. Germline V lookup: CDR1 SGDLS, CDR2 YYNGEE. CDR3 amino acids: CASSVPLFDEQFF. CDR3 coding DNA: TGTGCCAGCAGCGTCCCCCTTTTCGATGAGCAGTTCTTC.

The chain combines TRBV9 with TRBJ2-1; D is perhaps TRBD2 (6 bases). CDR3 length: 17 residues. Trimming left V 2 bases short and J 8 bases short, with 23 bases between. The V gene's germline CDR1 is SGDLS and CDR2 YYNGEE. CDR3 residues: CASSVWRGVQIYYEQFF. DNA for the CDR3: TGTGCCAGCAGCGTTTGGAGGGGCGTACAGATATACTATGAGCAGTTCTTC.

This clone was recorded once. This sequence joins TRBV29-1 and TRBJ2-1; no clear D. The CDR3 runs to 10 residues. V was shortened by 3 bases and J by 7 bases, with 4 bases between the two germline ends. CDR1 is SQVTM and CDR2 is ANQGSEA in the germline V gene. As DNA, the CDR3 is TGCAGCGTTGACCAGAATGAGCAGTTCTTC. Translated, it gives CSVDQNEQFF.

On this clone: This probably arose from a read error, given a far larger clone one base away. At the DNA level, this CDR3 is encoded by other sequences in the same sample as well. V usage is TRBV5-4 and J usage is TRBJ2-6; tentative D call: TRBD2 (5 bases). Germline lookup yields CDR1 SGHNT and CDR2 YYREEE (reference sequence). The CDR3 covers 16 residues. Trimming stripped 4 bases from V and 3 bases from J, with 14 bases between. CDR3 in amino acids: CASSQERGSGANVLTF. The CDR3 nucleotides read TGTGCCAGCAGCCAAGAAAGAGGGAGTGGGGCCAACGTCCTGACTTTC.

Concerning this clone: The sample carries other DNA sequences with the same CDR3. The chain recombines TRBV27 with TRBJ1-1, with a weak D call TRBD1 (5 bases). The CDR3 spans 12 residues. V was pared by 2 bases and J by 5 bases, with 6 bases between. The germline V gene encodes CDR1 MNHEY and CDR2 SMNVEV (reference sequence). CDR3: CASSLTGTEAFF. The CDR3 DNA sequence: TGTGCCAGCAGTTTAACAGGTACTGAAGCTTTCTTT.

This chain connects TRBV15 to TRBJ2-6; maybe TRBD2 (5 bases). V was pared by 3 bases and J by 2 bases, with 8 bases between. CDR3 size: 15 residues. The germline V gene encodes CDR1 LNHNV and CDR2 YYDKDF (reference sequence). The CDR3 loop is CATSSEGTGANVLTF. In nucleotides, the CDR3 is TGTGCCACCAGCAGTGAGGGCACTGGGGCCAACGTCCTGACTTTC.

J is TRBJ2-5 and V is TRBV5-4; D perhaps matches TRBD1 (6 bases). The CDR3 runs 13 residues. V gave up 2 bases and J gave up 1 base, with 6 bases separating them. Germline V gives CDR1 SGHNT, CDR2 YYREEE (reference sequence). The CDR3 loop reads CASSLQGQETQYF. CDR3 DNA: TGTGCCAGCAGCTTACAGGGCCAAGAGACCCAGTACTTC.

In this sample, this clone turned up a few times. The CDR3 sequence is CAWSPGTKKLFF. CDR3 coding DNA: TGTGCCTGGAGTCCAGGTACGAAAAAACTGTTTTTT. The chain links TRBV30 to TRBJ1-4; D not certain. Germline assignment: CDR1 GTSNPN and CDR2 SVGIG (reference sequence). There are 12 residues in the CDR3. V was pared by 2 bases and J by 9 bases, with 10 bases between.

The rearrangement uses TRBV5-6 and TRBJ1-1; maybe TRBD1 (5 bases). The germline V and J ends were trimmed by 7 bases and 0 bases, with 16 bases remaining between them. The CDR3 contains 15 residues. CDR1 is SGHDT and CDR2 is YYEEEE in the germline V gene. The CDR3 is CASVGSLDMNTEAFF. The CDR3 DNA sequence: TGTGCCAGCGTTGGTAGTCTGGACATGAACACTGAAGCTTTCTTT.

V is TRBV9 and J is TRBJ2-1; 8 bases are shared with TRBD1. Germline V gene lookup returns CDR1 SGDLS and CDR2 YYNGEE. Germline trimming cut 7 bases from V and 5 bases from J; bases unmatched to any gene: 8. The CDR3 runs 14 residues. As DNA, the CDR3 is TGTGCCAGCGGACAGGGATTGTGGAACAATGAGCAGTTCTTC. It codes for CASGQGLWNNEQFF.

CDR3 in amino acids: CASSYSVWPSYNEQFF. The CDR3 region has the DNA TGTGCCAGCAGTTACTCGGTGTGGCCCTCCTACAATGAGCAGTTCTTC. V usage is TRBV6-5 and J usage is TRBJ2-1; D is undetermined. Germline-derived CDR1 and CDR2 are MNHEY and SVGAGI. The V and J ends lost 0 bases and 0 bases respectively, with 9 bases between them. There are 16 residues in the CDR3.

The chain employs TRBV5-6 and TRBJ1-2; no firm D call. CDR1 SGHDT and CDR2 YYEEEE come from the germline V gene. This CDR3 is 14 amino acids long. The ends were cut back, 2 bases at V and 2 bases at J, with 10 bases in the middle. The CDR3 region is CASSFQASNYGYTF. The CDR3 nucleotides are TGTGCCAGCAGCTTCCAGGCATCGAACTATGGCTACACCTTC.

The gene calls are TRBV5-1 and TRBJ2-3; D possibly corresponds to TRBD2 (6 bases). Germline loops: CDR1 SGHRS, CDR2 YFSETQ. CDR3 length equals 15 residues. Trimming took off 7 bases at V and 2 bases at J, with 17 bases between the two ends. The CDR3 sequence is CASCPGLSNTDTQYF. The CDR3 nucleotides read TGCGCCAGCTGCCCGGGACTTTCAAACACAGATACGCAGTATTTT.

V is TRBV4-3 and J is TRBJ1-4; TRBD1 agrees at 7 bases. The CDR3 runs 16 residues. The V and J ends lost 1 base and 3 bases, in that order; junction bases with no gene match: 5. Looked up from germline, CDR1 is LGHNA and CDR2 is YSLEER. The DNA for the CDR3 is TGCGCCAGCAGCCAAGCCCCACAGGGGTCTAATGAAAAACTGTTTTTT. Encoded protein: CASSQAPQGSNEKLFF.

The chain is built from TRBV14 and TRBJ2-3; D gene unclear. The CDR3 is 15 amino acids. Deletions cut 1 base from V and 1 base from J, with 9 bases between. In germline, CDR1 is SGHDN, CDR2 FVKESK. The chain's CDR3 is CASSQGYRGTDTQYF. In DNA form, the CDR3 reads TGTGCCAGCAGCCAAGGATATCGGGGCACAGATACGCAGTATTTT.

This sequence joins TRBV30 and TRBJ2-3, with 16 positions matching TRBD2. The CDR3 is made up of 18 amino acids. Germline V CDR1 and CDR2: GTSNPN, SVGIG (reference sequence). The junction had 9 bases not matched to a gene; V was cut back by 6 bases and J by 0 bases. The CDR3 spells CACPIGTSGRASTDTQYF. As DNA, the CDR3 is TGTGCCTGCCCTATAGGGACTAGCGGGAGGGCTAGCACAGATACGCAGTATTTT.

Written as DNA, the CDR3 is TGTGCCAGCAGCCCTGCGGGGGGGACCTACGAGCAGTACTTC. It yields the protein CASSPAGGTYEQYF. The chain is built from TRBV5-6 and TRBJ2-5; 9 bases map to TRBD2. The J call may be mistaken, given a closer DNA end match to TRBJ2-7. Germline CDR1 and CDR2: SGHDT and YYEEEE. The CDR3 spans 14 residues.

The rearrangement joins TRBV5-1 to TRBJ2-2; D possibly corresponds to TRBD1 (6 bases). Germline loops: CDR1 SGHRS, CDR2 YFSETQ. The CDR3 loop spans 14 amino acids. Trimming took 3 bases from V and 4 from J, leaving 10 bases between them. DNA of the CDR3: TGCGCCAGCAGCTCGGCACAGGGCACCGGGGAGCTGTTTTTT. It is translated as CASSSAQGTGELFF.

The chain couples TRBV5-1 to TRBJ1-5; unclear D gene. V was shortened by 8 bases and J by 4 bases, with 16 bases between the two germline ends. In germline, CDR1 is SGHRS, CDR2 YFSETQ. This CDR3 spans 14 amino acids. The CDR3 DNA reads TGCGCCAGTACACGGGATCCAGGAAATCAGCCCCAGCATTTT. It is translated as CASTRDPGNQPQHF.

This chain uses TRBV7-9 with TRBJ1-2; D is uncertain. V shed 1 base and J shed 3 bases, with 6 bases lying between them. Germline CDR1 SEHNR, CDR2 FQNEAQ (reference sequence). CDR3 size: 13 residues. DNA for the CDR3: TGTGCCAGCAGCTTAGATCCTCACTATGGCTACACCTTC. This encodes CASSLDPHYGYTF.

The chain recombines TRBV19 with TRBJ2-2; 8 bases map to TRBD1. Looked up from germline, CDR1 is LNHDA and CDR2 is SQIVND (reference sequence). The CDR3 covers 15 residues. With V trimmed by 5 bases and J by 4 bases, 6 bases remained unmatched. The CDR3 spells CASSLQGAGTGELFF. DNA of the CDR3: TGTGCCAGTAGTCTCCAGGGGGCCGGCACCGGGGAGCTGTTTTTT. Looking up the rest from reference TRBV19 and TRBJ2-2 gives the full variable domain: DGGITQSPKYLFRKEGQNVTLSCEQNLNHDAMYWYRQDPGQGLRLIYYSQIVNDFQKGDIAEGYSVSREKKESFPLTVTSAQKNPTAFYLCASSLQGAGTGELFFGEGSRLTVL.

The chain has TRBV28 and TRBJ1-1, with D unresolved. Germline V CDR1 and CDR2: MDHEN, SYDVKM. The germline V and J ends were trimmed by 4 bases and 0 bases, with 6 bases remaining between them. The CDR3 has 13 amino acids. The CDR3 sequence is CASSSSVNTEAFF. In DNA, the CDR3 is TGTGCCAGCAGTTCGAGCGTGAACACTGAAGCTTTCTTT.

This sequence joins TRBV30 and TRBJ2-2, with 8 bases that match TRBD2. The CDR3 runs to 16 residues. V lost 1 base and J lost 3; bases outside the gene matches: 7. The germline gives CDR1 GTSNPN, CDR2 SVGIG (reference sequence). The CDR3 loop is CAWSDTRGGYTGELFF. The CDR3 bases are TGTGCCTGGAGTGATACTCGGGGGGGCTACACCGGGGAGCTGTTTTTT.

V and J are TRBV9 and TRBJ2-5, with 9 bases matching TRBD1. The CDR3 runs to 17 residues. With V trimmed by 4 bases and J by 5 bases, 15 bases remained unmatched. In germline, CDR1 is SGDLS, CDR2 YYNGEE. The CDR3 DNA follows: TGTGCCAGCAGCCCTCCCAACCCGGGACAGGGTGAGGAGACCCAGTACTTC. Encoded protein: CASSPPNPGQGEETQYF.

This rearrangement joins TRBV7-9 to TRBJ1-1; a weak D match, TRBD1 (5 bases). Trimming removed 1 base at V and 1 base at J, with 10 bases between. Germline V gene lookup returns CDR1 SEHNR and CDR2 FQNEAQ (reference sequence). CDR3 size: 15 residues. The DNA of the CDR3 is TGTGCCAGCAGCTTAGTGCCGGGGGAGAACACTGAAGCTTTCTTT. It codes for CASSLVPGENTEAFF.

DNA of the CDR3: TGTGCCAGTAGTGGGGGACAGGACTCTAATGAAAAACTGTTTTTT. Its translation: CASSGGQDSNEKLFF. J is TRBJ1-4 and V is TRBV19, with 8 nucleotides matching TRBD1. CDR3 length equals 15 residues. V gave up 5 bases and J gave up 3 bases; unmatched junction bases: 5. The germline V gene encodes CDR1 LNHDA and CDR2 SQIVND (reference sequence).

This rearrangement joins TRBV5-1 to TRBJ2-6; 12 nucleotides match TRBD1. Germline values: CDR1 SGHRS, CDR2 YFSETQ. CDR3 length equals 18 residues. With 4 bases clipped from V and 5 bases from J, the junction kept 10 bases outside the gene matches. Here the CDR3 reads CASSQMGQGASRANVLTF. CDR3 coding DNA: TGCGCCAGCAGCCAGATGGGACAGGGGGCGAGTCGGGCCAACGTCCTGACTTTC. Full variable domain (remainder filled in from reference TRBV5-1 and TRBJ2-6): KAGVTQTPRYLIKTRGQQVTLSCSPISGHRSVSWYQQTPGQGLQFLFEYFSETQRNKGNFPGRFSGRQFSNSRSEMNVSTLELGDSALYLCASSQMGQGASRANVLTFGAGSRLTVL.